This TCR beta chain came from a study of shared clonotypes between healthy human individuals. Broader study findings: The small donor group covered limited genetic and exposure diversity.

Terminally differentiated effector memory CD45RA+ cells were excluded from the naive CD8 cells, which were CD45RO-negative and positively selected for CCR7. Donors were Caucasian adults residing in Nashville, Tennessee, USA. Sequencing was performed with immunoSEQ multiplex PCR; in TCRdb, only in-frame clones are kept and a portion is missing. The sample consists of about 2.1 million clones, 90% to 95% of them appearing once. Comment on this clone: Its antigen is as yet unknown.

The V gene end was trimmed by 1 base and the J gene end by 4 bases; junction bases not matched to a gene: 4. This CDR3 is built from 16 residues. The V gene's germline CDR1 is SGHTA and CDR2 FQGNSA. The source material was naive CD8+ T cells from PBMCs. The source of this sequence is a man between 18 and 29 years old in good health. Some clones in this sample may be carry-over from other donors' samples. The chain has TRBV7-2 and TRBJ2-1; 10 bases agree with TRBD2. CDR3 loop: CASSLGTSGVYNEQFF. The CDR3 DNA follows: TGTGCCAGCAGCTTAGGTACTAGCGGGGTATACAATGAGCAGTTCTTC.